This entry lists 5 T cell receptor beta chains sequenced from one sample in a study of T-cell memory formation after mild COVID-19. From the 5' RACE reads, TCRdb called clonotypes with MiXCR, one entry per CDR3 protein. The table includes some 250,000 distinct CDR3 sequences, approximately 18% detected once. The sequenced sample consisted of PBMCs or a T cell subset sorted from them (not recorded which). The receptors here all came from a man aged 18 to 29 who had mild COVID-19 (a few samples of this study predate the infection). Cell type and time point are not known.

Details on this clonotype: Mismatch with germline at one junction end may stem from a read error. The chain joins TRBV19 to TRBJ2-1; D perhaps matches TRBD1 (6 bases). Germline CDR1 is LNHDA and CDR2 is SQIVND (reference sequence). There are 13 residues in the CDR3. The DNA for the CDR3 is TGTGCCAGGAGTATCGTACAGGGCAATGAGCAGTTCTTC. It specifies CARSIVQGNEQFF.

This chain uses TRBV11-2 with TRBJ2-6; 9 bases match TRBD2. The germline V gene encodes CDR1 SGHAT and CDR2 FQNNGV. There are 19 residues in the CDR3. The J segment lost 2 bases and the V segment lost 5 bases, leaving 13 bases of the junction unmatched. CDR3 in DNA: TGTGCCAGCAGCACCATAGCGGGGGCCCTAGATACTGGGGCCAACGTCCTGACTTTC. This sequence encodes CASSTIAGALDTGANVLTF.

J is TRBJ1-5 and V is TRBV12-3 or TRBV12-4; no clear D. This CDR3 contains 13 residues. The ends were cut back, 3 bases at V and 7 bases at J, with 10 bases in the middle. The CDR3 reads CASSFVTGQPQHF. The CDR3 nucleotides are TGTGCCAGCAGTTTCGTAACCGGGCAGCCCCAGCATTTT.

This clonotype showed up just a few times. The chain has TRBV29-1 and TRBJ1-1, with 7 bases aligning to TRBD1. The CDR3 contains 11 residues. Per the germline V gene, CDR1 is SQVTM and CDR2 is ANQGSEA. CDR3 in DNA: TGCAGAATAAGTACAGGGGTTCAATCTTTCTTT. It codes for CRISTGVQSFF. Drawing the rest from reference TRBV29-1 and TRBJ1-1, the complete variable domain is SAVISQKPSRDICQRGTSLTIQCQVDSQVTMMFWYRQQPGQSLTLIATANQGSEATYESGFVIDKFPISRPNLTFSTLTVSNMSPEDSSIYLCRISTGVQSFFGQGTRLTVV.

This chain uses TRBV7-2 with TRBJ1-1, with 11 bases fitting TRBD1. Germline CDR1 and CDR2: SGHTA and FQGNSA. Unmatched junction bases numbered 4, after V lost 5 bases and J lost 5 bases. The CDR3 spans 14 residues. As DNA, the CDR3 is TGTGCCAGCAGCCCGGACAGGGGGCTGACTGAAGCTTTCTTT. This encodes CASSPDRGLTEAFF.